A single sample gave rise to the 28 T cell receptor beta chains below, sequenced in a study of T cells in Graves' hyperthyroidism and ophthalmopathy. Amplification yielded TCR beta CDR3 regions, with RNA transcripts as the source. HTBI primers were the set used in a first-round RT-PCR of the TCR CDR3. TCRdb re-called the multiplex PCR reads with MiXCR, one entry per CDR3 protein. The sample carries hundreds of thousands of distinct CDR3 sequences, approximately 40% recorded once. Source material: blood. The receptor set was obtained from a man aged 18 to 30 with Graves' hyperthyroidism.

The J gene is TRBJ2-7, the V gene TRBV7-2; D unresolved. Germline loops: CDR1 SGHTA, CDR2 FQGNSA. The CDR3 contains 12 residues. V was clipped by 2 bases and J by 3 bases, with 5 bases between them. CDR3 sequence: CASSLFVYEQYF. The CDR3 DNA reads TGTGCCAGCAGCTTATTTGTCTACGAGCAGTACTTC. The variable domain in full, with the rest retrieved from reference TRBV7-2 and TRBJ2-7, is GAGVSQSPSNKVTEKGKDVELRCDPISGHTALYWYRQSLGQGLEFLIYFQGNSAPDKSGLPSDRFSAERTGGSVSTLTIQRTQQEDSAVYLCASSLFVYEQYFGPGTRLTVT.

This clonotype appeared many times. This sequence joins TRBV2 and TRBJ1-4; TRBD1 matches 9 bases. Germline V gene lookup returns CDR1 SNHLY and CDR2 FYNNEI. This CDR3 contains 14 residues. With V trimmed by 7 bases and J by 8 bases, 8 bases remained unmatched. The chain's CDR3 is CASNQQGAREKLFF. The CDR3 DNA reads TGTGCCAGCAATCAACAGGGGGCGCGGGAAAAACTGTTTTTT. Together with reference TRBV2 and TRBJ1-4, the CDR3 gives the full variable domain: EPEVTQTPSHQVTQMGQEVILRCVPISNHLYFYWYRQILGQKVEFLVSFYNNEISEKSEIFDDQFSVERPDGSNFTLKIRSTKLEDSAMYFCASNQQGAREKLFFGSGTQLSVL.

This clonotype was seen a handful of times. The chain links TRBV28 to TRBJ1-4; D is unclear. The CDR3 length is 10 residues. CDR1 MDHEN and CDR2 SYDVKM come from the germline V gene. V lost 7 bases and J 12 bases, leaving 9 bases between the germline ends. CDR3 coding DNA: TGTGCCAGCACCTTGACGGAACTGTTTTTT. Translation gives CASTLTELFF.

This clonotype was observed a few times. The chain has TRBV7-9 and TRBJ2-7; D possibly corresponds to TRBD1 (6 bases). Germline V gives CDR1 SEHNR, CDR2 FQNEAQ (reference sequence). The CDR3 totals 14 residues. Trimming removed 6 bases at V and 12 bases at J, with 24 bases between. This chain's CDR3 is CASSPNDRQGRWYF. CDR3 nucleotide sequence: TGTGCCAGCAGTCCCAACGACAGGCAGGGCCGATGGTACTTC.

This clonotype was detected ten times or more. The rearrangement links TRBV20-1 to TRBJ1-2; 8 nucleotides match TRBD1. The length of the CDR3 is 12 residues. Trimming at V came to 3 bases and at J to 6 bases, leaving 3 bases not matched to a gene. The germline gives CDR1 DFQATT, CDR2 SNEGSKA (reference sequence). In nucleotides, the CDR3 is TGCAGTGCTAGGCCCAGGGGGCATGGCTACACCTTC. Protein product: CSARPRGHGYTF.

This clonotype showed up many times. The gene calls are TRBV7-9 and TRBJ1-1; D is possibly TRBD1 (6 bases). Germline loops: CDR1 SEHNR, CDR2 FQNEAQ (reference sequence). V lost 5 bases to trimming and J lost 5 bases, with 15 bases between them. CDR3 size: 14 residues. The CDR3 is CASSAERQETEAFF. In DNA form, the CDR3 reads TGTGCCAGCAGCGCAGAAAGACAGGAAACTGAAGCTTTCTTT.

This clonotype was counted ten times or more. This sequence joins TRBV10-2 and TRBJ1-5; TRBD1 agrees at 9 bases. V was pared by 2 bases and J by 3 bases, with 5 bases of the junction left unmatched. The CDR3 contains 16 residues. CDR1 WSHSY and CDR2 SAAADI come from the germline V gene. This CDR3 reads CASSEAGQGYNQPQHF. CDR3 bases: TGCGCCAGCAGTGAGGCGGGACAGGGCTACAATCAGCCCCAGCATTTT.

This chain links TRBV2 with TRBJ2-3, with 12 bases matching TRBD2. This CDR3 contains 13 residues. J lost 7 bases, V lost 8 bases, and 4 bases had no gene match. The germline gives CDR1 SNHLY, CDR2 FYNNEI. The CDR3 DNA follows: TGTGCCAGCCTAGCGGGGGGGCCCTATACGCAGTATTTT. Residues: CASLAGGPYTQYF.

The rearrangement uses TRBV5-6 and TRBJ1-6, with 8 bases aligning to TRBD1. V was pared by 4 bases and J by 18 bases, with 12 bases of the junction left unmatched. CDR1 is SGHDT, CDR2 YYEEEE, per germline. This CDR3 has 13 amino acids. CDR3 loop: CASSVSQGAPGHF. In DNA form, the CDR3 reads TGTGCCAGCAGCGTCTCCCAGGGGGCCCCGGGCCACTTT.

V and J are TRBV6-5 and TRBJ1-5; TRBD1 is a possible D gene (6 bases). The length of the CDR3 is 15 residues. CDR1 is MNHEY, CDR2 SVGAGI, per germline. V shed 6 bases and J shed 2 bases, with 14 bases lying between them. The CDR3, as DNA: TGTGCCAGCAGCCGGACAGAGGGGGGCAATCAGCCCCAGCATTTT. Amino acids: CASSRTEGGNQPQHF.

This chain joins TRBV9 and TRBJ2-5, with D possibly being TRBD2 (6 bases). The CDR3 consists of 15 residues. Trimming stripped 4 bases from V and 2 bases from J, with 15 bases between. The germline V gene has CDR1 SGDLS and CDR2 YYNGEE. The CDR3 is CASSQELAEQETQYF. In DNA, the CDR3 is TGTGCCAGCAGCCAAGAGTTAGCGGAGCAAGAGACCCAGTACTTC.

This chain joins TRBV25-1 and TRBJ1-5; D is unresolved. The V gene's germline CDR1 is MGHDK and CDR2 SYGVNS. The CDR3 length is 15 residues. Trimming cost V 5 bases and J 0 bases, with 11 bases left between them. CDR3 bases: TGTGCCAGCAGTCAATCAGGTTATAGCAATCAGCCCCAGCATTTT. Amino acid sequence: CASSQSGYSNQPQHF.

Many counts were recorded for this clonotype. The chain joins TRBV29-1 to TRBJ1-1; unclear D gene. Per the germline V gene, CDR1 is SQVTM and CDR2 is ANQGSEA. Trimming took off 5 bases at V and 6 bases at J, with 4 bases between the two ends. The CDR3 sequence is 9 residues long. CDR3 nucleotides: TGCAGCGTTTCCTCTGAAGCTTTCTTT. It specifies CSVSSEAFF.

This clonotype was observed a single time. A much larger clone is a single base away; this may be a read error. The chain uses TRBV7-3 and TRBJ1-3; 9 positions match TRBD1. The length of the CDR3 is 15 residues. With V trimmed by 4 bases and J by 5 bases, 6 bases remained unmatched. Germline V gives CDR1 SGHTA, CDR2 FQGTGA. CDR3 DNA sequence: TGTGCCAGCAGCTCCGGACAGGGGAGGAGAAACACCATATATTTT. It translates to CASSSGQGRRNTIYF.

This clonotype was counted a single time. The chain links TRBV10-3 to TRBJ1-5; 10 nucleotides line up with TRBD1. V lost 10 bases to trimming and J lost 6 bases; unmatched junction nucleotides: 9. The germline V gene encodes CDR1 ENHRY and CDR2 SYGVKD. The CDR3 is 14 amino acids. CDR3: CATGTGDQGQPQHF. The CDR3 DNA sequence: TGTGCCACCGGGACAGGGGACCAAGGTCAGCCCCAGCATTTT.

The chain employs TRBV19 and TRBJ2-6, with no clear D. Germline V gene lookup returns CDR1 LNHDA and CDR2 SQIVND (reference sequence). CDR3 size: 13 residues. V gave up 9 bases and J gave up 5 bases, with 11 bases separating them. The chain's CDR3 is CASWTPRANVLTF. CDR3 sequence (DNA): TGTGCCAGCTGGACGCCTCGGGCCAACGTCCTGACTTTC.

Remarks on this clonotype: One end of the junction is discordant with germline, which a read error may explain. The genes are TRBV10-3 and TRBJ1-5; D unresolved. The CDR3 extends over 13 amino acids. Germline values: CDR1 ENHRY, CDR2 SYGVKD. As DNA, the CDR3 is TGTGCCACCAGTGATCATCTCAATCAGCCCCAGCATTTT. Translating gives CATSDHLNQPQHF.

The count of this clonotype is one. Given a much more abundant clone one base away, this may be a read error. The J gene is TRBJ1-1, the V gene TRBV10-3; 8 nucleotides line up with TRBD1. V lost 11 bases to trimming and J lost 3 bases; unmatched junction nucleotides: 8. This CDR3 has 13 residues. Germline values: CDR1 ENHRY, CDR2 SYGVKD. The chain's CDR3 is CAAKTDRDTEAFF. CDR3 sequence (DNA): TGTGCCGCCAAAACGGACAGGGACACTGAAGCTTTCTTT.

The V call is TRBV29-1, the J call TRBJ1-1; no clear D. The V gene lost 8 bases and the J gene lost 1 base, with 14 bases spanning the gap. This CDR3 comprises 13 residues. CDR1 is SQVTM and CDR2 is ANQGSEA in the germline V gene. The CDR3 DNA sequence: TGCAGCAGCGCGATCGGTACGAACACTGAAGCTTTCTTT. It encodes CSSAIGTNTEAFF.

This clonotype was observed at least ten times. V and J are TRBV29-1 and TRBJ1-1; D remains ambiguous. V lost 4 bases, J lost 1 base, and 7 bases lay in between. The CDR3 sequence is 12 residues long. From germline, CDR1 is SQVTM and CDR2 ANQGSEA. CDR3 protein: CSVVRENTEAFF. CDR3 DNA: TGCAGCGTTGTAAGAGAGAACACTGAAGCTTTCTTT.

The sample holds many counts of this clonotype. The chain has TRBV7-8 and TRBJ2-7; 13 bases line up with TRBD2. CDR1 is SGHVS, CDR2 FQNEAQ, per germline. The CDR3 has 17 residues. J was trimmed by 5 bases and V by 3 bases; bases with no gene match: 10. For the CDR3, the DNA is TGTGCCAGCAGCTTCGGACTAGCGGGAGTAAGCCTTGACGAGCAGTACTTC. Translating gives CASSFGLAGVSLDEQYF.

Details on this clonotype: Given a far larger clone just one base away, this is likely a sequencing read error. This chain links TRBV7-9 with TRBJ1-1; D gene ambiguous. This CDR3 comprises 14 residues. Germline loops: CDR1 SEHNR, CDR2 FQNEAQ (reference sequence). The DNA of the CDR3 is TGTGCCCGCAGCCTCGAGGCCGGGAACACTGAAGCTTTCTTT. Amino acids: CARSLEAGNTEAFF. Full variable domain (rest looked up from reference TRBV7-9 and TRBJ1-1): DTGVSQNPRHKITKRGQNVTFRCDPISEHNRLYWYRQTLGQGPEFLTYFQNEAQLEKSRLLSDRFSAERPKGSFSTLEIQRTEQGDSAMYLCARSLEAGNTEAFFGQGTRLTVV.

Note on this clonotype: A much bigger clone sits one base away, suggesting this may be a read error. V is TRBV19 and J is TRBJ1-6; D ambiguous. From germline, CDR1 is LNHDA and CDR2 SQIVND (reference sequence). This CDR3 contains 12 residues. The V end lost 11 bases, the J end lost 9 bases, and 14 bases lay between the germline ends. The CDR3 DNA is TGTGCCGATAGGCCTTGGGGTTCACCCCTCCACTTT. This encodes CADRPWGSPLHF.

This clonotype has only a few counts. The chain has TRBV7-3 and TRBJ2-2; D is ambiguous. The length of the CDR3 is 16 residues. The germline V gene has CDR1 SGHTA and CDR2 FQGTGA. Trimming took 1 base from V and 0 from J, leaving 9 bases between them. The CDR3: CASSLRGLPNTGELFF. CDR3 in DNA: TGTGCCAGCAGCTTAAGAGGCTTACCGAACACCGGGGAGCTGTTTTTT.

This clonotype has only a few counts. The chain employs TRBV6-1 and TRBJ2-6; TRBD1 aligns across 7 bases. This CDR3 comprises 15 residues. V shed 8 bases and J 4 bases; nucleotides not matched to a gene: 8. The germline CDR1 and CDR2 sequences are MNHNS and SASEGT. CDR3 nucleotide sequence: TGTGCCAGCGAAATGACAGGGACCGGGGCCAACGTCCTGACTTTC. Translated: CASEMTGTGANVLTF.

The chain is built from TRBV5-6 and TRBJ1-1; possible D gene TRBD1, 5 bases. V lost 5 bases and J 3 bases, leaving 20 bases between the germline ends. The CDR3 spans 16 residues. Germline V gives CDR1 SGHDT, CDR2 YYEEEE. The CDR3 DNA is TGTGCCAGCAGTTTCCCTTGGGGGGGGGAGGACACTGAAGCTTTCTTT. This gives the protein CASSFPWGGEDTEAFF.

This chain uses TRBV4-3 with TRBJ1-2; D uncertain. This CDR3 region has 13 residues. With 0 bases removed from V and 3 bases from J, the gap between germline ends came to 5 bases. The germline V gene encodes CDR1 LGHNA and CDR2 YSLEER. The CDR3 bases are TGCGCCAGCAGCCAAGAAAGGGACTATGGCTACACCTTC. Translated, it gives CASSQERDYGYTF.

The chain recombines TRBV11-2 with TRBJ2-5; a weak D match, TRBD1 (7 bases). The V gene lost 7 bases and the J gene lost 5 bases, with 17 bases spanning the gap. Germline V gene data show CDR1 as SGHAT and CDR2 as FQNNGV. The CDR3 length is 14 residues. CDR3 bases: TGTGCCAGCAAGGGGGCCGGGGGATATGAGACCCAGTACTTC. Amino acid sequence: CASKGAGGYETQYF.